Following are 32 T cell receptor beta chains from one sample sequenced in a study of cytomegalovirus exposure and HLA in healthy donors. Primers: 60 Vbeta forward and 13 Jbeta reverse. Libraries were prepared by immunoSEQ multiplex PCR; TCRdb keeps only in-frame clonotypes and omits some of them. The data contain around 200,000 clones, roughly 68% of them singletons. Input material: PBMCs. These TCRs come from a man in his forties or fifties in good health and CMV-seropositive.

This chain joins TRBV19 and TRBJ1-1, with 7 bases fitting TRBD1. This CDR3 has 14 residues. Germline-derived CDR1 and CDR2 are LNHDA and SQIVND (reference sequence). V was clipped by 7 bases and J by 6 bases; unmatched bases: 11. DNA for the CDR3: TGTGCCAGTAACCGCAGGGGGGTTATATCTGAAGCTTTCTTT. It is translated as CASNRRGVISEAFF.

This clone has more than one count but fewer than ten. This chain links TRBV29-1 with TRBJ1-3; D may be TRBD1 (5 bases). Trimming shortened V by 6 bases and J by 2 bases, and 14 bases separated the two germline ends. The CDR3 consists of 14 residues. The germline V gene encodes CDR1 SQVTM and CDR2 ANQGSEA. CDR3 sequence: CSVGYGGAGNTIYF. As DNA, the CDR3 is TGCAGCGTCGGCTACGGAGGGGCTGGAAACACCATATATTTT.

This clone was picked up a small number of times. CDR3 coding DNA: TGCGCCAGCAGCCCCTTCGACAGCACACCGTATGGCTACACCTTC. Its translation is CASSPFDSTPYGYTF. The chain is built from TRBV4-1 and TRBJ1-2; maybe TRBD1 (5 bases). The V gene's germline CDR1 is MGHRA and CDR2 YSYEKL. This CDR3 spans 15 amino acids. Trimming cost V 4 bases and J 5 bases, with 17 bases left between them.

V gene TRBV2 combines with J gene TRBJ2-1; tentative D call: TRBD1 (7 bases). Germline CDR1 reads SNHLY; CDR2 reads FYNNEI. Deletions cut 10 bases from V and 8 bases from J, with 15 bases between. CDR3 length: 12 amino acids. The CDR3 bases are TGTGCCATAGCGGTAACAGGGGATGAGCAGTTCTTC. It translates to CAIAVTGDEQFF.

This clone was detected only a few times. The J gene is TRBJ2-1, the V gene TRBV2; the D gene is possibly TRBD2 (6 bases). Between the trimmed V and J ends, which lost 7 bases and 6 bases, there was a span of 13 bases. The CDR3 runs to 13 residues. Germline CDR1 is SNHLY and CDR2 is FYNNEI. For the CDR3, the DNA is TGTGCCAGCATATCCAGGGAGGTCAATGAGCAGTTCTTC. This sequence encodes CASISREVNEQFF.

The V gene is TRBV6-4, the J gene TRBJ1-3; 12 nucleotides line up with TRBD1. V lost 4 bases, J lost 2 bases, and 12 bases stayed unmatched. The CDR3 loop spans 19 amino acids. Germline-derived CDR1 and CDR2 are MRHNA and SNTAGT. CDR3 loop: CASSASPGTGGSPGNTIYF. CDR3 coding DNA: TGTGCCAGCAGTGCCTCACCCGGGACAGGGGGCTCCCCTGGAAACACCATATATTTT.

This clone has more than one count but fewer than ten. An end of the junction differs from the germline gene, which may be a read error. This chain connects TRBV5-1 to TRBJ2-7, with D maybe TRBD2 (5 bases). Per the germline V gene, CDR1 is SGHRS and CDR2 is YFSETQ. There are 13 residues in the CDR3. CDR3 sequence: CASRAEGSYEQYF. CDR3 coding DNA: TGTGCCAGCCGGGCAGAAGGGAGCTACGAGCAGTACTTC. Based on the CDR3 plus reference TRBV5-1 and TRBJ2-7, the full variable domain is KAGVTQTPRYLIKTRGQQVTLSCSPISGHRSVSWYQQTPGQGLQFLFEYFSETQRNKGNFPGRFSGRQFSNSRSEMNVSTLELGDSALYLCASRAEGSYEQYFGPGTRLTVT.

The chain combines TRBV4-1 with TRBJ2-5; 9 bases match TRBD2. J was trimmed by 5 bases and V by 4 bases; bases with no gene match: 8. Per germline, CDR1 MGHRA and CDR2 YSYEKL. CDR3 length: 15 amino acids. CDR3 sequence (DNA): TGCGCCAGCAGCCGAACTAGCGGGTTTGGGGAGACCCAGTACTTC. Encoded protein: CASSRTSGFGETQYF.

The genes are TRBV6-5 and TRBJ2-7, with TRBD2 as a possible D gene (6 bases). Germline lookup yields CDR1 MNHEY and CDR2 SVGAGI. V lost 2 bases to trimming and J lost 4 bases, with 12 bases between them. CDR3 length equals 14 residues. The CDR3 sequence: CASSYRQGGYEQYF. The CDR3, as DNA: TGTGCCAGCAGTTACCGTCAGGGAGGATACGAGCAGTACTTC.

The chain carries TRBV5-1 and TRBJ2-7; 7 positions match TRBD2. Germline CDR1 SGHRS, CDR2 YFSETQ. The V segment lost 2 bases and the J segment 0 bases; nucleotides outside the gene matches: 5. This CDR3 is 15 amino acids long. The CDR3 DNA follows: TGCGCCAGCAGCTTCGGGGGACTAAGCTCCTACGAGCAGTACTTC. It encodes CASSFGGLSSYEQYF.

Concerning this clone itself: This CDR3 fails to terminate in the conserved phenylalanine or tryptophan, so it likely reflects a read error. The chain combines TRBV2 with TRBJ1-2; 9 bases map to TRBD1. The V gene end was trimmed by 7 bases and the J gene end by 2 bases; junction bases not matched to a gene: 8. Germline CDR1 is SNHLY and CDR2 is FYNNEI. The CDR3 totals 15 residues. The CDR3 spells CASTRRTGENYGYTL. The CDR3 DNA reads TGTGCCAGCACCAGAAGGACAGGGGAGAACTATGGCTACACCCTC.

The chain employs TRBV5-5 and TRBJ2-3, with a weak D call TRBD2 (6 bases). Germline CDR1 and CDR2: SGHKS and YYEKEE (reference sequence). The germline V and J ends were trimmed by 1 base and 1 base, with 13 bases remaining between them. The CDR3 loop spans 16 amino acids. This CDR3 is CASSLIPGGGTDTQYF. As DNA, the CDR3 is TGTGCCAGCAGCTTGATACCCGGGGGTGGCACAGATACGCAGTATTTT.

The CDR3 DNA sequence: TGTGCCAGCAGTAAGAACAGGGGGGGGACTGAAGCTTTCTTT. It is translated as CASSKNRGGTEAFF. This sequence joins TRBV6-5 and TRBJ1-1; 8 bases line up with TRBD1. The length of the CDR3 is 14 residues. V lost 5 bases and J lost 5; bases outside the gene matches: 7. Germline V lookup: CDR1 MNHEY, CDR2 SVGAGI.

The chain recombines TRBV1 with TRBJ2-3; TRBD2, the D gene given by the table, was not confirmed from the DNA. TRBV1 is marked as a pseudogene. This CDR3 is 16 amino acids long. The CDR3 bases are TGCACCAGCAGCCTGACTGTCGGACTAGCAGCGGATACGCAGTATTTT. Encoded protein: CTSSLTVGLAADTQYF.

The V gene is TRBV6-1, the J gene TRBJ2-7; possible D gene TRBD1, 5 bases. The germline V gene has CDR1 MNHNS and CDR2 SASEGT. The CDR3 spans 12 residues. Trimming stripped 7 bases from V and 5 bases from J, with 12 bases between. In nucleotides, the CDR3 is TGTGCCAGCAACCAGGGTCCGAACGAGCAGTACTTC. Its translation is CASNQGPNEQYF.

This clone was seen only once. CDR3 sequence: CASSRDRGQDEQFF. The DNA for the CDR3 is TGTGCCAGCAGCCGAGACAGGGGGCAGGATGAGCAGTTCTTC. The V call is TRBV9, the J call TRBJ2-1; TRBD1 matches at 10 bases. The CDR3 loop spans 14 amino acids. Trimming took 4 bases from V and 8 from J; bases not matched to a gene: 6. CDR1 and CDR2 (germline): SGDLS, YYNGEE.

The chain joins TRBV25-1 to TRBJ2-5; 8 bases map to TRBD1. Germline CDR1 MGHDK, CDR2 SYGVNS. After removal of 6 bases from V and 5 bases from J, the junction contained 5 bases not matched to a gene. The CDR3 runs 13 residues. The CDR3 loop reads CASSPGGGETQYF. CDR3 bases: TGTGCCAGCAGCCCAGGGGGCGGGGAGACCCAGTACTTC.

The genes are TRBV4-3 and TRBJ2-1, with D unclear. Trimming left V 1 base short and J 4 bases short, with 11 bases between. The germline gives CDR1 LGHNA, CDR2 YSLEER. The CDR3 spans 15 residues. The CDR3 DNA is TGCGCCAGCAGCCAAGGGCGACACGTTTACAATGAGCAGTTCTTC. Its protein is CASSQGRHVYNEQFF.

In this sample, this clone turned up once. The CDR3 region has the DNA TGTGCCAGTAGTATGGGAGGGCAGGGATCAACCTATGGCTACACCTTC. It translates to CASSMGGQGSTYGYTF. The chain employs TRBV19 and TRBJ1-2, with D perhaps TRBD1 (5 bases). CDR3 length: 16 amino acids. Germline V CDR1 and CDR2: LNHDA, SQIVND (reference sequence). Trimming took off 3 bases at V and 4 bases at J, with 18 bases between the two ends.

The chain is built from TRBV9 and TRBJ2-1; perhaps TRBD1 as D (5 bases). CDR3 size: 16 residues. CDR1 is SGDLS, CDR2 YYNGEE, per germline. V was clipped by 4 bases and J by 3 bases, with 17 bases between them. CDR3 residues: CASSMTSVTVYNEQFF. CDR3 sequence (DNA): TGTGCCAGCAGCATGACTTCTGTGACAGTCTACAATGAGCAGTTCTTC.

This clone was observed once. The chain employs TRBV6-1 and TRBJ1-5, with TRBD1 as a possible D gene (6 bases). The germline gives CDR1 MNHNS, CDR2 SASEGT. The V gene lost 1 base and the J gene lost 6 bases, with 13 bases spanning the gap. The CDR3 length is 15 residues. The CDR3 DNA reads TGTGCCAGCAGTGAAGGAGGGGGAAAAGGTCAGCCCCAGCATTTT. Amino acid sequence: CASSEGGGKGQPQHF.

CDR3 nucleotide sequence: TGTGCCCTAACGCCCAGGGTTCCGAACACTGAAGCTTTCTTT. Translated, it gives CALTPRVPNTEAFF. The rearrangement links TRBV2 to TRBJ1-1; D might be TRBD1 (5 bases). The V gene's germline CDR1 is SNHLY and CDR2 FYNNEI. The CDR3 extends over 14 amino acids. V shed 11 bases and J shed 1 base, with 17 bases lying between them. The full variable domain, with the rest looked up from reference TRBV2 and TRBJ1-1, is EPEVTQTPSHQVTQMGQEVILRCVPISNHLYFYWYRQILGQKVEFLVSFYNNEISEKSEIFDDQFSVERPDGSNFTLKIRSTKLEDSAMYFCALTPRVPNTEAFFGQGTRLTVV.

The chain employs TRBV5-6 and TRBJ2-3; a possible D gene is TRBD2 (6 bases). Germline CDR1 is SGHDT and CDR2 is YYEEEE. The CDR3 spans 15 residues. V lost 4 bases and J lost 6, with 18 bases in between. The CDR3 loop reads CASSPMGGALDTQYF. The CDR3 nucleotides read TGTGCCAGCAGCCCGATGGGGGGAGCGCTGGATACGCAGTATTTT.

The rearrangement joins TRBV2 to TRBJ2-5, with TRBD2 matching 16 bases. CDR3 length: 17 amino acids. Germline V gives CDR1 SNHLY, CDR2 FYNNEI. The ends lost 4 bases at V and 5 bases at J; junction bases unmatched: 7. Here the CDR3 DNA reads TGTGCCAGCAGTGCAAGGGGACTAGCGGGGGGGCTGGAGACCCAGTACTTC. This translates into CASSARGLAGGLETQYF.

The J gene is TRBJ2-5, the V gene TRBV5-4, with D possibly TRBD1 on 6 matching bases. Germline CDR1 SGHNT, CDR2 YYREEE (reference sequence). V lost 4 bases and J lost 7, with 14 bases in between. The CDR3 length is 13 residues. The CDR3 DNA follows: TGTGCCAGCAGCCCCCGACAGGAAGGGACCCAGTACTTC. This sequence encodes CASSPRQEGTQYF.

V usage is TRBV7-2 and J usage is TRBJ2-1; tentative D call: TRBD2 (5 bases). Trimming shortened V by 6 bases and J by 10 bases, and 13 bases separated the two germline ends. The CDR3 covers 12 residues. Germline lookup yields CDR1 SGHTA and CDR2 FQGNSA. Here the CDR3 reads CASSLAAREQFF. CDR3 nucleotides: TGTGCCAGCAGTCTAGCCGCCCGGGAGCAGTTCTTC.

The CDR3 sequence: CASSQARTSGGGTQYF. Here the CDR3 DNA reads TGCGCCAGCAGCCAAGCGCGGACTAGCGGGGGTGGGACCCAGTACTTC. The chain carries TRBV4-1 and TRBJ2-5; 13 nucleotides align to TRBD2. The CDR3 runs to 16 residues. From germline, CDR1 is MGHRA and CDR2 YSYEKL. V lost 1 base, J lost 7 bases, and 6 bases stayed unmatched.

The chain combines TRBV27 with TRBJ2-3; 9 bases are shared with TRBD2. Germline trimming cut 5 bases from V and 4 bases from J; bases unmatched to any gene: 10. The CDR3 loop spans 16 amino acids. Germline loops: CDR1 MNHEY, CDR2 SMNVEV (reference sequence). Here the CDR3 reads CASSPLRGGGADTQYF. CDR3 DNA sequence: TGTGCCAGCAGTCCGCTTCGGGGCGGGGGGGCAGATACGCAGTATTTT.

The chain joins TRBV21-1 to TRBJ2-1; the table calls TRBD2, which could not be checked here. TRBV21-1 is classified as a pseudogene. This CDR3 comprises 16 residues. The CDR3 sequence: CASSFTIASSYNEQFF. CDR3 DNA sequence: TGTGCCAGCAGCTTTACGATAGCGAGCTCCTACAATGAGCAGTTCTTC.

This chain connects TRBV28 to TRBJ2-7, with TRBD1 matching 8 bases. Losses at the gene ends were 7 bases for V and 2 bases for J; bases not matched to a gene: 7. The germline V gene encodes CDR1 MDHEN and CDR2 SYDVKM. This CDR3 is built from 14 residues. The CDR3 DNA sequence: TGTGCCAGCACTTTTCAGGGGGCGACCTACGAGCAGTACTTC. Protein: CASTFQGATYEQYF.

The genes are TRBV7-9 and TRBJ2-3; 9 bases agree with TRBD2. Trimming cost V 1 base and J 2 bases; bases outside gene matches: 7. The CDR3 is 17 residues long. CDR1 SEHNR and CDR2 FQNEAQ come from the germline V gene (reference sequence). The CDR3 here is CASSLVSGGRATDTQYF. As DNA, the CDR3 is TGTGCCAGCAGCTTAGTGTCGGGCGGGAGGGCCACAGATACGCAGTATTTT.

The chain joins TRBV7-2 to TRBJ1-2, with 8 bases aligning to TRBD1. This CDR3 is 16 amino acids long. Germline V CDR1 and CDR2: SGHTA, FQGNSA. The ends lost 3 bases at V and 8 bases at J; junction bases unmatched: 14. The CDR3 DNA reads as TGTGCCAGCAGCTTTAGCGTGGCAGGGGGCGCCGAAGGCTACACCTTC. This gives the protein CASSFSVAGGAEGYTF.